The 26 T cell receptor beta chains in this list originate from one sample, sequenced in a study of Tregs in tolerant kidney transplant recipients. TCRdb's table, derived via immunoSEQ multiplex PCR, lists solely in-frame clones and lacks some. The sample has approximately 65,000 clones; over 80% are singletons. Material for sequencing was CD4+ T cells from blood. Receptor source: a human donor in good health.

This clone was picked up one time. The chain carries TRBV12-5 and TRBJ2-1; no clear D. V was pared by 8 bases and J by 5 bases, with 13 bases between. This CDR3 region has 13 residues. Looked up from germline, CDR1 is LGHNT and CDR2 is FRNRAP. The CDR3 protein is CASLVWPNNEQFF. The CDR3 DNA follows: TGTGCTAGTTTAGTATGGCCGAACAATGAGCAGTTCTTC.

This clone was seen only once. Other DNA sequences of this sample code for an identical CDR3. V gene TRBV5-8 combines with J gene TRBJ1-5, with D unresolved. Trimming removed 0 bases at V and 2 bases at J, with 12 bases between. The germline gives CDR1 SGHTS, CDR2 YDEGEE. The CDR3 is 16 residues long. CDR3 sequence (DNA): TGTGCCAGCAGCTTGGTCCCCTCGAGCGGCAATCAGCCCCAGCATTTT. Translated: CASSLVPSSGNQPQHF.

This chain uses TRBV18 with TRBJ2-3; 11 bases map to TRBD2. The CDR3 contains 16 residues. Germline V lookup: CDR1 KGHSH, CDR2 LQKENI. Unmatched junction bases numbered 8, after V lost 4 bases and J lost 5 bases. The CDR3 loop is CASSRLAGSQLDTQYF. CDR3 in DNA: TGTGCCAGCTCACGACTAGCGGGGTCACAATTAGATACGCAGTATTTT.

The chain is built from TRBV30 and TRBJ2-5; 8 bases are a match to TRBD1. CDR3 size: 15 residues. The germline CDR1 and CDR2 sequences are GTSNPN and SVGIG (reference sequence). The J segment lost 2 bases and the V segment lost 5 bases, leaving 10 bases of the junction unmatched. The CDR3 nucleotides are TGTGCCTGGTGCAGGGGGCAGCCACGACAAGAGACCCAGTACTTC. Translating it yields CAWCRGQPRQETQYF.

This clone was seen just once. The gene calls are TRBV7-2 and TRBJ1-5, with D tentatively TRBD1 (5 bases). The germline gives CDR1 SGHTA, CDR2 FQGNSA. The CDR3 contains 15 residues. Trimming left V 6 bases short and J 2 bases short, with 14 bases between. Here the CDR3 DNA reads TGTGCCAGCAGTTCAGTCGGGGGAGGCAATCAGCCCCAGCATTTT. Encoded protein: CASSSVGGGNQPQHF.

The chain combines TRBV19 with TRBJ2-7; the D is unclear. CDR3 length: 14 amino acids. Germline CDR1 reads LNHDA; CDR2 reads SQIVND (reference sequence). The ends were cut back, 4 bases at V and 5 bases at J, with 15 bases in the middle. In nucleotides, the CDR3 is TGTGCCAGTAGTAGCGACCGCGCCTTGAACGAGCAGTACTTC. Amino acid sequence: CASSSDRALNEQYF.

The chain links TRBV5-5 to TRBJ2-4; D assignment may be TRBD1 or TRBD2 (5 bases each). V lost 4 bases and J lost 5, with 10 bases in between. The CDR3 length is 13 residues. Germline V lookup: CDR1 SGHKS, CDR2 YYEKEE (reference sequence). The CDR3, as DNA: TGTGCCAGCAGCCCTGGGGGTGAAAACATTCAGTACTTC. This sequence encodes CASSPGGENIQYF.

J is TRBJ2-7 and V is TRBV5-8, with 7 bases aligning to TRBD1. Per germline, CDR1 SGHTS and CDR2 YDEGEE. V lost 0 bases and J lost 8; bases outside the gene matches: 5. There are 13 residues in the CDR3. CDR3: CASSLGPRGKQYF. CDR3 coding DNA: TGTGCCAGCAGCTTGGGACCCAGGGGGAAGCAGTACTTC. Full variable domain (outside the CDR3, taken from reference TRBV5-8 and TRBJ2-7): EAGVTQSPTHLIKTRGQQATLRCSPISGHTSVYWYQQALGLGLQFLLWYDEGEERNRGNFPPRFSGRQFPNYSSELNVNALELEDSALYLCASSLGPRGKQYFGPGTRLTVT.

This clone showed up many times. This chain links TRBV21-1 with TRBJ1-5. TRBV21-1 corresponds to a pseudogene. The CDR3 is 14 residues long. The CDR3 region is CASSNRSVRQPQHF. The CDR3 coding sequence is TGTGCCAGCAGCAATCGGTCGGTGCGTCAGCCCCAGCATTTT.

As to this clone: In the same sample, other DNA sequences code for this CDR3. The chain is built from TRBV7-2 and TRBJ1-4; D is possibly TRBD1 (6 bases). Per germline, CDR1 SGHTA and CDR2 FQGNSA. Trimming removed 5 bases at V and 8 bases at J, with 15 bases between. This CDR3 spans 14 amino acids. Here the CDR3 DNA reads TGTGCCAGCAGCCTGGGAGGGGGAGGCGAAAAACTGTTTTTT. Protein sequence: CASSLGGGGEKLFF.

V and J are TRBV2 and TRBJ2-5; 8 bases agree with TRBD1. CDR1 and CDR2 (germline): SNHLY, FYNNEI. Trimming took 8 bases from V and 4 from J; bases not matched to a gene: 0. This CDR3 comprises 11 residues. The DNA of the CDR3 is TGTGCCAGCGGACAGGGAGAGACCCAGTACTTC. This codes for CASGQGETQYF.

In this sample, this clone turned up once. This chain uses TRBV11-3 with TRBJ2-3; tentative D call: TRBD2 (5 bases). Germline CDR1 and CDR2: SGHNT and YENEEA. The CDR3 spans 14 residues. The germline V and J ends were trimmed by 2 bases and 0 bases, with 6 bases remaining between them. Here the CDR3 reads CASSLLASTDTQYF. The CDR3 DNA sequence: TGTGCCAGCAGCTTACTAGCTAGCACAGATACGCAGTATTTT.

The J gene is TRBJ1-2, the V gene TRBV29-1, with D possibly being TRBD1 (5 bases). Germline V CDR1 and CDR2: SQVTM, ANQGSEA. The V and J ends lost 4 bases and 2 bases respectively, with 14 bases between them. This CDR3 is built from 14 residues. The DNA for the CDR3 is TGCAGCGTTGTTTTGTGGGGCGCGAACTATGGCTACACCTTC. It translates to CSVVLWGANYGYTF.

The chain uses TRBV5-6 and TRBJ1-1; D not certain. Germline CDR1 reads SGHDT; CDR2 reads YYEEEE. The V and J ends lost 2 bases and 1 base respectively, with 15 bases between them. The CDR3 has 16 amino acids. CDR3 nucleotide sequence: TGTGCCAGCAGCTTTCGTGTCGGGCAGACGAACACTGAAGCTTTCTTT. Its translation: CASSFRVGQTNTEAFF.

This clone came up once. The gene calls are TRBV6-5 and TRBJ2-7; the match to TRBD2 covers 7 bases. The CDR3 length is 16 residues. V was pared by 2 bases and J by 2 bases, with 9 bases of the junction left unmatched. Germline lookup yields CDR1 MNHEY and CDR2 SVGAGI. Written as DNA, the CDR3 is TGTGCCAGCAGTTACCAAGCTCTAGCGGCCCCCTACGAGCAGTACTTC. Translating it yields CASSYQALAAPYEQYF.

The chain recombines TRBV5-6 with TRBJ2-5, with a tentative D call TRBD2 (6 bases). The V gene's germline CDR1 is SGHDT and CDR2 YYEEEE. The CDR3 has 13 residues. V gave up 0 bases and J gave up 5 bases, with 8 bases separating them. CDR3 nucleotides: TGTGCCAGCAGCTTGGGAGGGAGGGAGACCCAGTACTTC. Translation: CASSLGGRETQYF.

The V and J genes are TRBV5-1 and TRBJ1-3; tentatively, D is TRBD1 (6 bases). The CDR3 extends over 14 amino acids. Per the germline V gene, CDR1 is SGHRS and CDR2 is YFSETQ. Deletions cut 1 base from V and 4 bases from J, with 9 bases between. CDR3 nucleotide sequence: TGCGCCAGCAGCTTGACAGGGTACGGAAACACCATATATTTT. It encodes CASSLTGYGNTIYF.

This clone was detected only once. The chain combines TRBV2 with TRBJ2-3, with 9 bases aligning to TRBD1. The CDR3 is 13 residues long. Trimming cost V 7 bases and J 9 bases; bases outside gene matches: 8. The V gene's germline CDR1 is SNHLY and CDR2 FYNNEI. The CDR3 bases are TGTGCCAGCATTCCACAACAGGGGGCAACGCAGTATTTT. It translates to CASIPQQGATQYF.

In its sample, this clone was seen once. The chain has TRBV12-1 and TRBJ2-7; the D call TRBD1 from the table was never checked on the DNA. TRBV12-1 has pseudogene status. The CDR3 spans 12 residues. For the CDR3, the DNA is TGTGCCAGCAGCTCTGGCTCAGGGGAGCAGTACTTC. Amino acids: CASSSGSGEQYF.

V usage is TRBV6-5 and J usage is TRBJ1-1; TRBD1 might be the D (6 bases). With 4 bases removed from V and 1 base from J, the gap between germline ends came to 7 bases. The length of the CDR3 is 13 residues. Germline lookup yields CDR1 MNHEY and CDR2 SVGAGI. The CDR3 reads CASSFRGNTEAFF. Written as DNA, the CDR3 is TGTGCCAGCAGTTTCAGGGGGAACACTGAAGCTTTCTTT.

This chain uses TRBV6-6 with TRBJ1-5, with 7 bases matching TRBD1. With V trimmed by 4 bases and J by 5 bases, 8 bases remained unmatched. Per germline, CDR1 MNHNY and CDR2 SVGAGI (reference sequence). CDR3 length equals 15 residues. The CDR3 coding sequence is TGTGCCAGCAGTTCTTCTGGGACAGTCGATCAGCCCCAGCATTTT. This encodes CASSSSGTVDQPQHF.

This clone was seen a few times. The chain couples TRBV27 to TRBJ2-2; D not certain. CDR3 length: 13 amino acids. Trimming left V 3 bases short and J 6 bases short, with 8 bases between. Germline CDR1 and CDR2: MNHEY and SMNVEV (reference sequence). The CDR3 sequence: CASSFRIAGELFF. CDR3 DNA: TGTGCCAGCAGTTTTCGGATTGCCGGGGAGCTGTTTTTT.

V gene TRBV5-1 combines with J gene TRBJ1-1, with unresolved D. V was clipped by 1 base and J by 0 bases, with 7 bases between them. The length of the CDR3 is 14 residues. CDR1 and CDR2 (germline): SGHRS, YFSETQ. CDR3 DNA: TGCGCCAGCAGCTTGAGGGCCGTGAACACTGAAGCTTTCTTT. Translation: CASSLRAVNTEAFF.

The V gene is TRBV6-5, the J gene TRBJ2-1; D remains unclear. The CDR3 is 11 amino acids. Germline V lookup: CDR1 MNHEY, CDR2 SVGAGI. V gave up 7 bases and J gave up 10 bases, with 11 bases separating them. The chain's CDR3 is CASTQLLEQFF. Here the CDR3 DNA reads TGTGCCAGCACCCAACTACTCGAGCAGTTCTTC.

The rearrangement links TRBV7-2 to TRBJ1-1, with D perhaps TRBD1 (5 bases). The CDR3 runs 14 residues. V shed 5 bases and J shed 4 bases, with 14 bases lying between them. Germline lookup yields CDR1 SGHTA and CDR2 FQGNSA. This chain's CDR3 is CASSPTRGGTEAFF. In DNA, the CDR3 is TGTGCCAGCAGCCCCACGAGGGGCGGCACTGAAGCTTTCTTT. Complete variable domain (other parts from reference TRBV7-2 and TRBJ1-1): GAGVSQSPSNKVTEKGKDVELRCDPISGHTALYWYRQSLGQGLEFLIYFQGNSAPDKSGLPSDRFSAERTGGSVSTLTIQRTQQEDSAVYLCASSPTRGGTEAFFGQGTRLTVV.

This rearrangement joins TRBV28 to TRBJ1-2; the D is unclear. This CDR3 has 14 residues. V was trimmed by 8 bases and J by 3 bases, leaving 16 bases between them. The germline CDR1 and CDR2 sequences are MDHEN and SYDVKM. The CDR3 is CASQTPGGDYGYTF. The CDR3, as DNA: TGTGCCAGCCAAACCCCGGGTGGCGACTATGGCTACACCTTC.